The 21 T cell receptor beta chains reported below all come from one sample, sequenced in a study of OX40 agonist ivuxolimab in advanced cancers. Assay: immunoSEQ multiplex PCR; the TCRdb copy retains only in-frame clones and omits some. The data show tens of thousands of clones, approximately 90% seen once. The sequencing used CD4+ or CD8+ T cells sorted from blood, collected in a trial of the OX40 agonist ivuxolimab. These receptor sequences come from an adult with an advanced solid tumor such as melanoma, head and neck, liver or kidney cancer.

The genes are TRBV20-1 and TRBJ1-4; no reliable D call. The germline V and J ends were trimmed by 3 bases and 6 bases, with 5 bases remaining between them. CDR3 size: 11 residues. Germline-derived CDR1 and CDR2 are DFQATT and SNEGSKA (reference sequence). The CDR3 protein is CSASPDEKLFF. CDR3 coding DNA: TGCAGTGCTAGCCCAGATGAAAAACTGTTTTTT.

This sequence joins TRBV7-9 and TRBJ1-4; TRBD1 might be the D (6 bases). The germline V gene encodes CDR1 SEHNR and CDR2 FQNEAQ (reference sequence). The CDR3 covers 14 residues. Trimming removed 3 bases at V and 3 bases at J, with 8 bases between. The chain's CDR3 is CASSLGGPNEKLFF. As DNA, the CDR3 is TGTGCCAGCAGCTTGGGGGGGCCTAATGAAAAACTGTTTTTT.

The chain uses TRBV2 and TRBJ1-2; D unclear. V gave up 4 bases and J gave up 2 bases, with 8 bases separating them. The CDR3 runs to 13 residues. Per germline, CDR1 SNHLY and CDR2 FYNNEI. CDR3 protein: CASSVWVNYGYTF. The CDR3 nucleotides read TGTGCCAGCAGTGTCTGGGTCAACTATGGCTACACCTTC.

The CDR3 DNA reads TGCGCCAGCAGCTTGACTGCCCGGGGAGAAATAAACACCATATATTTT. This codes for CASSLTARGEINTIYF. The chain employs TRBV5-1 and TRBJ1-3; D unclear. The germline gives CDR1 SGHRS, CDR2 YFSETQ. The length of the CDR3 is 16 residues. The germline V and J ends were trimmed by 1 base and 6 bases, with 17 bases remaining between them.

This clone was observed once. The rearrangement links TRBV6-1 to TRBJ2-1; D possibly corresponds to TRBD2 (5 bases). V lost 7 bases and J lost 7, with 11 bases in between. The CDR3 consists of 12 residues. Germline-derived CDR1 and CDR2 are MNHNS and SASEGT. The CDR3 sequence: CASISGGNEQFF. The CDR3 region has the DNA TGTGCCAGCATAAGTGGAGGAAATGAGCAGTTCTTC.

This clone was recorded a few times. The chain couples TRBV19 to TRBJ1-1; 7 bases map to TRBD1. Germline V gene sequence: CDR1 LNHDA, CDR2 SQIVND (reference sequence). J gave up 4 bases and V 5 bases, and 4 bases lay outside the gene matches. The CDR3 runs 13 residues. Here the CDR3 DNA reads TGTGCCAGTAGTTGGGCAGGGGGCACTGAAGCTTTCTTT. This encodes CASSWAGGTEAFF.

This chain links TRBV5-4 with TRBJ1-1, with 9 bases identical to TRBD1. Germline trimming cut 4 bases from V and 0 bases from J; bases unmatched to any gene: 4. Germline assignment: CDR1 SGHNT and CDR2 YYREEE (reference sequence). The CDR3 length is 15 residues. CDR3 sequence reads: CASSRGQGLNTEAFF. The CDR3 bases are TGTGCCAGCAGCCGGGGACAGGGCTTGAACACTGAAGCTTTCTTT.

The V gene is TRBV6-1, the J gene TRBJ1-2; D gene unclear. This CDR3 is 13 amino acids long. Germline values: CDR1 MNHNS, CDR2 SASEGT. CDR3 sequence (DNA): TGTACGAGGAGCCGGGGTATCTTCTATGGCTACACCTTC. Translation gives CTRSRGIFYGYTF.

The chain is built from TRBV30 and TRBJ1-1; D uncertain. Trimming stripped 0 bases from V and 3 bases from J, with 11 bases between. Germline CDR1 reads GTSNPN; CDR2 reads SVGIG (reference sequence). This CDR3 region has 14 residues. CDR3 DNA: TGTGCCTGGAGTGTACCCTCCCTGGACACTGAAGCTTTCTTT. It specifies CAWSVPSLDTEAFF.

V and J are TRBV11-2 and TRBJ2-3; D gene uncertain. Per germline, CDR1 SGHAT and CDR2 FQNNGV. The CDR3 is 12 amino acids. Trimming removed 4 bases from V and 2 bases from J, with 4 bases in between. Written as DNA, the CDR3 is TGTGCCAGCAGCTGGAACACAGATACGCAGTATTTT. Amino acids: CASSWNTDTQYF.

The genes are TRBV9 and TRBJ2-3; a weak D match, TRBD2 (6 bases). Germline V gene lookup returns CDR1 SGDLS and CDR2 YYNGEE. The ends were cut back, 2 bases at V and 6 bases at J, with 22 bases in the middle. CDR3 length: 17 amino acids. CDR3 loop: CASSVPPGGAGSDTQYF. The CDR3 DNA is TGTGCCAGCAGCGTCCCCCCCGGGGGTGCGGGAAGCGATACGCAGTATTTT.

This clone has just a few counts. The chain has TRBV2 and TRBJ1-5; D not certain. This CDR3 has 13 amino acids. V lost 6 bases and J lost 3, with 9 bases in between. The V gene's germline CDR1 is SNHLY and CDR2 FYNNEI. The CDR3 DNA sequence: TGTGCCAGCAGGATGAGGGACAATCAGCCCCAGCATTTT. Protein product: CASRMRDNQPQHF. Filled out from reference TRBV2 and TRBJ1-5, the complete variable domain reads EPEVTQTPSHQVTQMGQEVILRCVPISNHLYFYWYRQILGQKVEFLVSFYNNEISEKSEIFDDQFSVERPDGSNFTLKIRSTKLEDSAMYFCASRMRDNQPQHFGDGTRLSIL.

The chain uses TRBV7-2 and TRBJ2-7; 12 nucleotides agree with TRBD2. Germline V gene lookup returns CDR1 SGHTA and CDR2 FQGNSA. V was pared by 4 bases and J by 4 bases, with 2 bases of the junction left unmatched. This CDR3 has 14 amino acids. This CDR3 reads CASSSTSGSYEQYF. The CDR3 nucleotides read TGTGCCAGCAGCTCGACTAGCGGGAGTTACGAGCAGTACTTC.

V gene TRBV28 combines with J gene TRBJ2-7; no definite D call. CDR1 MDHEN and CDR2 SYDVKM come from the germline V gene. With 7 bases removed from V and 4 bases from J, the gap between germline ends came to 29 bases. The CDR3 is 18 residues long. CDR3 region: CASTDRHSGVNSFYEQYF. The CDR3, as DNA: TGTGCCAGCACTGATCGACATTCCGGAGTGAATTCATTTTACGAGCAGTACTTC. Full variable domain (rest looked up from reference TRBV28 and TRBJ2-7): DVKVTQSSRYLVKRTGEKVFLECVQDMDHENMFWYRQDPGLGLRLIYFSYDVKMKEKGDIPEGYSVSREKKERFSLILESASTNQTSMYLCASTDRHSGVNSFYEQYFGPGTRLTVT.

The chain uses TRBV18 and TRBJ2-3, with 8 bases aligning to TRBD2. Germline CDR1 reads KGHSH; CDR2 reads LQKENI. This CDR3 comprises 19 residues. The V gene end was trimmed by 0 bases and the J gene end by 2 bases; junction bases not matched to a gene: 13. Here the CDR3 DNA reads TGTGCCAGCTCACCACCAGGACTAGCTAGGGAGGGAAACACAGATACGCAGTATTTT. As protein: CASSPPGLAREGNTDTQYF.

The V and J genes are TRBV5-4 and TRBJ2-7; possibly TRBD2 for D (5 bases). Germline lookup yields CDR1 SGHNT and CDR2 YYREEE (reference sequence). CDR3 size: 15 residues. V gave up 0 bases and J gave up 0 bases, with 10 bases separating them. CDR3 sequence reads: CASSLDLGGSYEQYF. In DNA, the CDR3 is TGTGCCAGCAGCTTGGATCTAGGAGGCTCCTACGAGCAGTACTTC.

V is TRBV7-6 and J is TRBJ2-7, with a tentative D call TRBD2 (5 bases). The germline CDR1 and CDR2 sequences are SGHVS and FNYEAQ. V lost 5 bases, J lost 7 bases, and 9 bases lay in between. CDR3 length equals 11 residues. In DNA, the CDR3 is TGTGCCAGCAGCGGAGGCGGTGAGCAGTACTTC. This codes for CASSGGGEQYF.

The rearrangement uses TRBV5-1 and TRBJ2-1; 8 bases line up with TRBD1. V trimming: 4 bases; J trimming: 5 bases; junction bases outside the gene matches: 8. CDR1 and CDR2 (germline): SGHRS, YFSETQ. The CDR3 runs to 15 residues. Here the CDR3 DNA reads TGCGCCAGCAGCCAACGGACAGGGCAGGACAATGAGCAGTTCTTC. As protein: CASSQRTGQDNEQFF.

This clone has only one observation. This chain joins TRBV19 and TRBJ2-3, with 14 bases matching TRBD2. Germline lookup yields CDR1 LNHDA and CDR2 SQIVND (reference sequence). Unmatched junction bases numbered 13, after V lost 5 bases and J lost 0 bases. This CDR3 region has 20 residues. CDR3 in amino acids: CASSFWTSGRNLSSTDTQYF. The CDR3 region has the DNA TGTGCCAGTAGTTTCTGGACTAGCGGGAGGAACCTCTCTAGCACAGATACGCAGTATTTT.

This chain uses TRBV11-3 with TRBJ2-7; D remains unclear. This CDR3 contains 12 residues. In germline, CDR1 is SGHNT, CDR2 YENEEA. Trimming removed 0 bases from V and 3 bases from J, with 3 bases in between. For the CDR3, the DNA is TGTGCCAGCAGCTTAGATAGCTACGAGCAGTACTTC. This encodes CASSLDSYEQYF.

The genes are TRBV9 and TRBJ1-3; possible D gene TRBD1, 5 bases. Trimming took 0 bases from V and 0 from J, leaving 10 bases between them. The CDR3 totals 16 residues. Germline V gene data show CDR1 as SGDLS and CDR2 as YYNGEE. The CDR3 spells CASSVGDSYSGNTIYF. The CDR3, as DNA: TGTGCCAGCAGCGTAGGGGACTCATACTCTGGAAACACCATATATTTT.